One T cell receptor (beta chain) is described in this entry. This clonotype is judged medium-sized (0.01 to 0.1%). Its antigen has not been determined. No clone much larger than this one lies a single base away; base qualities are absent. This beta chain is a stray sequence in a library constructed for alpha chains; its clone size is not meaningful. Library preparation employed 5' RACE. The sample was run on a NextSeq 500. In the TCR library protocol, a unique molecular identifier was attached to each TCR cDNA molecule so that PCR and sequencing errors could be corrected. From the authors' description of their analysis: TCR identification, UMI-based error correction and CDR3 extraction were all carried out with Decombinator tools. TCRs above a frequency of 2 per 1,000, corresponding to the top 1% of the tumor frequency distribution, were defined as expanded. Expanded tumor TCRs were classed as regional if statistically deemed absent (corrected P<0.05) from at least one tumor region, otherwise ubiquitous. Renyi diversity was calculated using the R vegan package after each repertoire was subsampled 100 times to 5,000 TCRs. To build CDR3 similarity networks, amino acid triplet string-kernel similarity was used, and CDR3s were connected when their pairwise similarity was above 0.82. Using fastp trimming at Q25 and MiXCR clonotype assembly, TCRdb reanalyzed the public sequencing data and kept in-frame beta chains. All rows with the same CDR3 protein become a single entry with the most common DNA and genes. TCRdb, not the original authors, processed these V and J calls. The sample yields around 1,700 distinct CDR3 sequences; 20% to 25% were counted once. Together, the top ten hold around a fifth of the sample.

This entry comes from a study of spatial heterogeneity in lung cancer (dated by TCRdb to between 2019 and 2020). Background on the whole study: More beta-chain than alpha-chain transcripts were consistently detected, likely reflecting higher beta-chain transcript abundance. Both alpha and beta chains were TCR-sequenced in 200 to 250 tumor regions, about 64 matched nontumor lung samples and 45 to 60 PBMC samples obtained at surgery. In the raw uncorrected reads, each unique combination of TCR and UMI appeared on average more than ten times. In non-small cell lung cancer, the study quantitatively compared TCR alpha and beta repertoires across several tumor regions, matched nontumor lung, and blood. TCR transcript counts in tumor regions correlated strongly with a T cell transcriptional module score from matched bulk RNA-seq. Nonsynonymous mutation counts, determined by whole-exome sequencing of tumor tissue, were related to features of the TCR repertoire. On the study overall, not on this receptor specifically: TCR-seq coverage of tumor T cells was estimated to be only approximately 7% for alpha chains and more than 11% for beta chains. Counts of ubiquitous and regional expanded TCRs were found to correlate with counts of ubiquitous and regional nonsynonymous mutations, respectively. Additional single-cell paired TCR alpha and beta sequencing was considered necessary to confirm, at a functional level, the hypothesis that regional TCRs recognize regional mutations. The tumor nonsynonymous mutation count correlated with the number of expanded intratumoral alpha and beta TCRs.

Between the V and J ends, shortened by 1 base and 2 bases respectively, the junction contains 7 bases. Per the germline V gene, SGHTA is the CDR1 and FQGNSA is the CDR2. The CDR3 runs 14 amino acids, cysteine and phenylalanine included. The kept DNA is CDR3 alone, 42 bases in frame from the first base. In light of the paper, this sample's time point label describes: sample taken at primary tumor resection. Samples were obtained from approximately 76 patients with early-stage, untreated non-small cell lung cancer from the lung TRACERx cohort. Whole RNA extracted from tumor and nontumor lung tissue, or from cryopreserved PBMC samples, was used for TCR sequencing without cell sorting. Patients were selected for TCR sequencing only if sufficient RNA was available from at least two tumor regions. A lung pathologist reviewed the tumor and adjacent nontumor lung specimens before the specimens were selected.

Source: lung tumor tissue, taken at surgery. The chain links TRBV7-2 with TRBJ2-3; no confident D gene assignment can be made. The TCR comes from a male donor with early-stage non-small cell lung cancer. The nucleotide sequence reads as follows: TGTGCCAGCAGCTTAGTGCGGTCCACAGATACGCAGTATTTT. It translates to CASSLVRSTDTQYF.